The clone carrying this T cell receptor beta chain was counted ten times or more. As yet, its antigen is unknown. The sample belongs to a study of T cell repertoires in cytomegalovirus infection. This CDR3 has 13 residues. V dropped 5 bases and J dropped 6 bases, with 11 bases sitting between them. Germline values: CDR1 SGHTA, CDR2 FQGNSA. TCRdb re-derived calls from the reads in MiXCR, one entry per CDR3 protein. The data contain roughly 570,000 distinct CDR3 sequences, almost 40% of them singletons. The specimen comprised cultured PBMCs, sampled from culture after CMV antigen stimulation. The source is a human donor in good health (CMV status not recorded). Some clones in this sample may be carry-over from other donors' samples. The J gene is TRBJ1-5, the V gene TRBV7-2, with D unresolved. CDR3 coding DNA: TGTGCCAGCAGCCCCGAATCGGGTCAGCCCCAGCATTTT. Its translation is CASSPESGQPQHF.